A single sample gave rise to the 15 T cell receptor beta chains below, sequenced in a study of CD8 T cells in Susac syndrome (dated by TCRdb to between 2018 and 2021). Libraries came from the immunoSEQ multiplex PCR assay. RNA was extracted using the RNeasy kit, and roughly 0.5 to 1 microgram was reverse transcribed with random hexamers. Using fastp at Q25 and MiXCR, TCRdb reprocessed the public reads and kept productive beta chains. Each CDR3 protein gets just one entry, which takes the most common genes and DNA from the rows behind it. The sample includes about 100,000 distinct CDR3 sequences, with 95% observed a single time. The ten largest clones add up to 0.3% to 0.35% of the sample. The sample comprised CD8+ T cells from PBMCs. All receptors derive from a human donor with Susac syndrome.

The gene calls are TRBV4-1 and TRBJ2-3; a weak D match, TRBD2 (5 bases). Germline CDR1 and CDR2: MGHRA and YSYEKL. The CDR3 contains 15 residues. The ends were cut back, 1 base at V and 0 bases at J, with 8 bases in the middle. The CDR3 sequence is CASSQVGGSTDTQYF. The DNA of the CDR3 is TGCGCCAGCAGCCAAGTCGGCGGGAGCACAGATACGCAGTATTTT.

The chain has TRBV25-1 and TRBJ2-2; the D call may be TRBD1 or TRBD2 (6 bases each). Trimming shortened V by 6 bases and J by 6 bases, and 8 bases separated the two germline ends. Germline values: CDR1 MGHDK, CDR2 SYGVNS. There are 12 residues in the CDR3. CDR3 sequence reads: CASRRGAGELFF. CDR3 DNA: TGTGCCAGCAGAAGGGGGGCCGGGGAGCTGTTTTTT.

V is TRBV3-1 and J is TRBJ1-2; D remains unclear. Per germline, CDR1 LGHDT and CDR2 YNNKEL (reference sequence). The V end lost 4 bases, the J end lost 3 bases, and 15 bases lay between the germline ends. The CDR3 contains 15 residues. The CDR3 spells CASSRDFGSDYGYTF. The CDR3 DNA is TGTGCCAGCAGCCGAGACTTTGGTAGTGACTATGGCTACACCTTC.

The chain carries TRBV3-1 and TRBJ1-4; D is ambiguous. Per germline, CDR1 LGHDT and CDR2 YNNKEL (reference sequence). The length of the CDR3 is 14 residues. Trimming took 4 bases from V and 8 from J, leaving 14 bases between them. CDR3 DNA sequence: TGTGCCAGCAGCCCCCAGCCGGCGGAGGAAAAACTGTTTTTT. It yields the protein CASSPQPAEEKLFF. Full variable domain (rest looked up from reference TRBV3-1 and TRBJ1-4): DTAVSQTPKYLVTQMGNDKSIKCEQNLGHDTMYWYKQDSKKFLKIMFSYNNKELIINETVPNRFSPKSPDKAHLNLHINSLELGDSAVYFCASSPQPAEEKLFFGSGTQLSVL.

V gene TRBV2 combines with J gene TRBJ1-2, with 12 bases that match TRBD1. The CDR3 sequence is 15 residues long. Germline CDR1 is SNHLY and CDR2 is FYNNEI. The V segment lost 7 bases and the J segment 4 bases; nucleotides outside the gene matches: 7. CDR3: CASIPGQGAAYGYTF. The CDR3 DNA is TGTGCCAGCATTCCGGGACAGGGGGCAGCCTATGGCTACACCTTC.

This chain uses TRBV2 with TRBJ2-5, with 7 bases that match TRBD1. Germline V gene data show CDR1 as SNHLY and CDR2 as FYNNEI. J was trimmed by 1 base and V by 7 bases; bases with no gene match: 6. The CDR3 is 14 residues long. CDR3 coding DNA: TGTGCCAGCACCCGGGGACAGCTCCAAGAGACCCAGTACTTC. Translation gives CASTRGQLQETQYF.

This chain uses TRBV15 with TRBJ1-6, with 8 bases identical to TRBD1. The length of the CDR3 is 15 residues. The germline gives CDR1 LNHNV, CDR2 YYDKDF (reference sequence). Germline trimming cut 0 bases from V and 9 bases from J; bases unmatched to any gene: 4. The CDR3 protein is CATSRDTGGTSPLHF. As DNA, the CDR3 is TGTGCCACCAGCAGAGATACAGGGGGGACTTCACCCCTCCACTTT.

J is TRBJ2-3 and V is TRBV18; TRBD2 aligns across 10 bases. Trimming cost V 3 bases and J 5 bases; bases outside gene matches: 5. Germline assignment: CDR1 KGHSH and CDR2 LQKENI. The CDR3 runs to 15 residues. The CDR3 sequence is CASSPSGGAQDTQYF. The CDR3, as DNA: TGTGCCAGCTCACCGAGCGGGGGGGCCCAAGATACGCAGTATTTT.

The chain employs TRBV20-1 and TRBJ1-6; 8 bases line up with TRBD1. This CDR3 is built from 16 residues. V shed 2 bases and J 5 bases; nucleotides not matched to a gene: 8. Germline V lookup: CDR1 DFQATT, CDR2 SNEGSKA (reference sequence). The CDR3 protein is CSARFPGQGDNSPLHF. The CDR3, as DNA: TGCAGTGCTAGATTCCCTGGACAGGGAGATAATTCACCCCTCCACTTT.

This clonotype is a singleton in its sample. The chain joins TRBV12-3 or TRBV12-4 to TRBJ1-4; maybe TRBD1 (5 bases). The CDR3 loop spans 15 amino acids. V was shortened by 5 bases and J by 3 bases, with 13 bases between the two germline ends. CDR3 loop: CASSVDIQSNEKLFF. DNA for the CDR3: TGTGCCAGCAGTGTGGACATCCAGTCTAATGAAAAACTGTTTTTT.

To note about this clonotype: This may stem from a read error, because a much larger clone lies one nucleotide away. The chain links TRBV9 to TRBJ2-6, with unresolved D. The germline V gene has CDR1 SGDLS and CDR2 YYNGEE. This CDR3 is built from 12 residues. V was shortened by 3 bases and J by 2 bases, with 0 bases between the two germline ends. The DNA of the CDR3 is TGTGCCAGCAGCGCTGGGGCCAACGTCCTGACTTTC. Translated, it gives CASSAGANVLTF.

This rearrangement joins TRBV5-6 to TRBJ2-6, with 8 nucleotides matching TRBD1. The germline CDR1 and CDR2 sequences are SGHDT and YYEEEE. J was trimmed by 15 bases and V by 6 bases; bases with no gene match: 11. The CDR3 loop spans 13 amino acids. CDR3 bases: TGTGCCAGCACCTCGGACAGGGCTGACAGCCTGACTTTC. Translating it yields CASTSDRADSLTF.

The V gene is TRBV12-3 or TRBV12-4, the J gene TRBJ1-3; no definite D call. The germline V and J ends were trimmed by 3 bases and 1 base, with 7 bases remaining between them. CDR3 length: 14 amino acids. The CDR3 region has the DNA TGTGCCAGCAGTTTTCCGGATTCTGGAAACACCATATATTTT. Translating gives CASSFPDSGNTIYF.

The rearrangement joins TRBV6-1 to TRBJ2-1; 12 nucleotides match TRBD2. The CDR3 spans 15 residues. The V gene end was trimmed by 1 base and the J gene end by 8 bases; junction bases not matched to a gene: 3. The V gene's germline CDR1 is MNHNS and CDR2 SASEGT. The CDR3 is CASSEETSGGYEQFF. CDR3 in DNA: TGTGCCAGCAGTGAAGAAACTAGCGGGGGGTATGAGCAGTTCTTC.

The rearrangement joins TRBV7-3 to TRBJ2-3; 13 nucleotides align to TRBD2. CDR1 and CDR2 (germline): SGHTA, FQGTGA. The V and J ends lost 3 bases and 5 bases, in that order; junction bases with no gene match: 8. This CDR3 comprises 17 residues. The CDR3 DNA reads as TGTGCCAGCAGCTTCGGACTAGCGGGGGATCTTGAAGATACGCAGTATTTT. The encoded protein is CASSFGLAGDLEDTQYF.